This entry concerns a single T cell receptor (beta chain). The CDR3 spans 14 residues. Germline loops: CDR1 SEHNR, CDR2 FQNEAQ (reference sequence). Trimming removed 2 bases from V and 5 bases from J, with 11 bases in between. This sample is part of a study of T cells after posttransplantation cyclophosphamide. Clones were read by immunoSEQ multiplex PCR, and TCRdb kept only the in-frame ones, dropping some. This table has fewer than 5,000 clones, about 83% appearing once. Busulfan-fludarabine conditioning, marrow transplant, and cyclophosphamide on days +3 and +4 were administered. Specimen: CD4+ T cells sorted from blood, collected approximately 35 weeks after a stem cell transplant with posttransplant cyclophosphamide. The rearrangement uses TRBV7-9 and TRBJ2-3, with D perhaps matching TRBD2 (5 bases). The TCR sequence derives from a male patient aged 25-45 years who received an allogeneic stem cell transplant from a related donor, was CMV-positive, and had no GVHD. The graft donor may have contributed some T cells. This chain's CDR3 is CASSLNHEGDTQYF. As DNA, the CDR3 is TGTGCCAGCAGCTTAAATCATGAGGGAGATACGCAGTATTTT.